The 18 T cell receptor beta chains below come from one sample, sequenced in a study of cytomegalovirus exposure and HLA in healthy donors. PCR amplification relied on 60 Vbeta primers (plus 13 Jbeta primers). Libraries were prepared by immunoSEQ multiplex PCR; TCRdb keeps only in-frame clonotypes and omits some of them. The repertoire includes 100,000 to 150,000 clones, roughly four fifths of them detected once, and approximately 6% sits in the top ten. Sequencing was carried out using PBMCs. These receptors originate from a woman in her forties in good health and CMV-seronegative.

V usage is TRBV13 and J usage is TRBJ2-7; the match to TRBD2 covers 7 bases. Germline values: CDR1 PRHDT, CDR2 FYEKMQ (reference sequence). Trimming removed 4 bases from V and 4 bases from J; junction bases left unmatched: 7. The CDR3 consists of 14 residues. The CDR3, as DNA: TGTGCCAGCAGCTCGTTAGCGGGCAATTACGAGCAGTACTTC. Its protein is CASSSLAGNYEQYF.

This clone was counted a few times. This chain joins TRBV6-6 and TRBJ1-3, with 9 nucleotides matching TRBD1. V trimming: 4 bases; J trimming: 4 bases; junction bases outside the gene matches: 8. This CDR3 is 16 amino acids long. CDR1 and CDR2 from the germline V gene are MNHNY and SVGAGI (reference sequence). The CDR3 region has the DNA TGTGCCAGCAGTTTCACAGTGACAGGGGGAGGAAACACCATATATTTT. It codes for CASSFTVTGGGNTIYF.

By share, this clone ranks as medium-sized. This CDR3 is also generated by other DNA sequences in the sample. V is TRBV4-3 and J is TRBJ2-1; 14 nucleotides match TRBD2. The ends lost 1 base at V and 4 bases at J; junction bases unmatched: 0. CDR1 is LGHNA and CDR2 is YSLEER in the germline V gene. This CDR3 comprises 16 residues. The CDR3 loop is CASSQGLAGGYNEQFF. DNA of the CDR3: TGCGCCAGCAGCCAAGGACTAGCGGGAGGGTACAATGAGCAGTTCTTC.

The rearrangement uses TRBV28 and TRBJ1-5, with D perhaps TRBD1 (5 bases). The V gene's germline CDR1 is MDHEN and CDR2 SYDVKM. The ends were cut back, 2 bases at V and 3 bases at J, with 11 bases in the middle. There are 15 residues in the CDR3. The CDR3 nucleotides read TGTGCCAGCAGTTTAAGATCAGGGTACAATCAGCCCCAGCATTTT. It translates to CASSLRSGYNQPQHF.

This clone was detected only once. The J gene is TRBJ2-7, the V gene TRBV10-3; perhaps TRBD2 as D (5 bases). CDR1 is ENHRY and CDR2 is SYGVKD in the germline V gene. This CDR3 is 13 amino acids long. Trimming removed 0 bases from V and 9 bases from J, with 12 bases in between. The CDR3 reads CAISESKGSVQYF. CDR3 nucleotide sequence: TGTGCCATCAGTGAGTCGAAAGGGAGCGTGCAGTACTTC.

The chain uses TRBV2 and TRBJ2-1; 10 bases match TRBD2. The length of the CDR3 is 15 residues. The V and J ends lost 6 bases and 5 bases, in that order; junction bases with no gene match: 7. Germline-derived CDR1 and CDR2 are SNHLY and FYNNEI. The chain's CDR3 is CASRISLAGDNEQFF. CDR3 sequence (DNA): TGTGCCAGCAGGATAAGCCTAGCGGGGGACAATGAGCAGTTCTTC. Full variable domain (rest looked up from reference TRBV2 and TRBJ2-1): EPEVTQTPSHQVTQMGQEVILRCVPISNHLYFYWYRQILGQKVEFLVSFYNNEISEKSEIFDDQFSVERPDGSNFTLKIRSTKLEDSAMYFCASRISLAGDNEQFFGPGTRLTVL.

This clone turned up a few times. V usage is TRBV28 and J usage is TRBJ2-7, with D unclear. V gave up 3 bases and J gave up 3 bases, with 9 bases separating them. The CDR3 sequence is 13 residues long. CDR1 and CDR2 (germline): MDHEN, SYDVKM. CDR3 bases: TGTGCCAGCAGTTTTTCGGTGAGCTACGAGCAGTACTTC. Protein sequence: CASSFSVSYEQYF.

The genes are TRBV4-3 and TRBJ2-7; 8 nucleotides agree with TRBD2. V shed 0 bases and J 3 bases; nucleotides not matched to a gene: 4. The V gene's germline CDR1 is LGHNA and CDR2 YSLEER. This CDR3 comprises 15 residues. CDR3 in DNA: TGCGCCAGCAGCCAAGAGACTAGCGCTTACTACGAGCAGTACTTC. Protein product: CASSQETSAYYEQYF.

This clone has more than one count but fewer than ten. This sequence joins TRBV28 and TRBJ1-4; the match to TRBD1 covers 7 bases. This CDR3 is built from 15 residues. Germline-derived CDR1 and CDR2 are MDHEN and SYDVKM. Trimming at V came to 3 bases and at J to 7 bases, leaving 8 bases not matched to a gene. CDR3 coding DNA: TGTGCCAGCAGTTTTCGACAGGGTGGCGGTGAAAAACTGTTTTTT. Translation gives CASSFRQGGGEKLFF. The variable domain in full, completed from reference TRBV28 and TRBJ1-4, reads DVKVTQSSRYLVKRTGEKVFLECVQDMDHENMFWYRQDPGLGLRLIYFSYDVKMKEKGDIPEGYSVSREKKERFSLILESASTNQTSMYLCASSFRQGGGEKLFFGSGTQLSVL.

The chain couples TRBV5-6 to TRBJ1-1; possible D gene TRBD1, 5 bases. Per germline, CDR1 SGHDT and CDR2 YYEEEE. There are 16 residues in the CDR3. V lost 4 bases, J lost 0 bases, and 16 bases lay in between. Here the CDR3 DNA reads TGTGCCAGCAGCCCTCCATGGGGCGCGATGAACACTGAAGCTTTCTTT. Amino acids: CASSPPWGAMNTEAFF.

The CDR3 spells CASSPTGGNQPQHF. CDR3 DNA: TGTGCCAGCAGTCCGACAGGGGGGAATCAGCCCCAGCATTTT. This chain links TRBV27 with TRBJ1-5; 9 nucleotides align to TRBD1. Germline loops: CDR1 MNHEY, CDR2 SMNVEV (reference sequence). The J segment lost 4 bases and the V segment lost 5 bases, leaving 3 bases of the junction unmatched. This CDR3 region has 14 residues.

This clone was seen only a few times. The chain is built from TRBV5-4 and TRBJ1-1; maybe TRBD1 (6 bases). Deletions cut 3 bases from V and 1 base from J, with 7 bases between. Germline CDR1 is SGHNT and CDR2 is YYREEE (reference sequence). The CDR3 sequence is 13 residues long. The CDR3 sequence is CASSSTGNTEAFF. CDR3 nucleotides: TGTGCCAGCAGCTCGACAGGGAACACTGAAGCTTTCTTT.

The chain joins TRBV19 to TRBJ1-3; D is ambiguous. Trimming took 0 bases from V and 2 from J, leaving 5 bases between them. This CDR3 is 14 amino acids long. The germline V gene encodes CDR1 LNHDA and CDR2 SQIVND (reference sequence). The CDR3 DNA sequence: TGTGCCAGTAGTATAGAGCCGGCTGGAAACACCATATATTTT. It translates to CASSIEPAGNTIYF.

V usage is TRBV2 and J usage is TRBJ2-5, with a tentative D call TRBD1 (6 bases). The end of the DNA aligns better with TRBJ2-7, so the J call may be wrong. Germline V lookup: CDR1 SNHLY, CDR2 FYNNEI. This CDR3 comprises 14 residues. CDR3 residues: CASSQGQVSYEQYF. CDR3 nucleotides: TGTGCCAGCAGTCAGGGACAAGTGTCCTACGAGCAGTACTTC.

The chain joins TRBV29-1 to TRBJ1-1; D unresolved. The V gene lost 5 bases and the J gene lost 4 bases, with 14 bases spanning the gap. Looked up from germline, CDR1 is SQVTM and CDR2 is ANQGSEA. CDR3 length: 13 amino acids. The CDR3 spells CSVWQTASTEAFF. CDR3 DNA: TGCAGCGTTTGGCAGACTGCGAGCACTGAAGCTTTCTTT.

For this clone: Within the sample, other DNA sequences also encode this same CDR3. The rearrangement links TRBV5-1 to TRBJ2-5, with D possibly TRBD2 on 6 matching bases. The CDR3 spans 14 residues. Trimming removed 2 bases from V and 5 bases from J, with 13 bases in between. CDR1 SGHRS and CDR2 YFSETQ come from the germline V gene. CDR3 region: CASSLQGAGETQYF. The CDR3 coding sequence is TGCGCCAGCAGCTTACAAGGGGCGGGGGAGACCCAGTACTTC.

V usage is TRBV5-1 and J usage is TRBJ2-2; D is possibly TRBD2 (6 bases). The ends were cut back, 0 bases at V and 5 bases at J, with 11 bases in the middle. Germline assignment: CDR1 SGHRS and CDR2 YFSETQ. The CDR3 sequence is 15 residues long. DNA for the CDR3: TGCGCCAGCAGCTTGGCGGGAGTGAGGACCGGGGAGCTGTTTTTT. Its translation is CASSLAGVRTGELFF.

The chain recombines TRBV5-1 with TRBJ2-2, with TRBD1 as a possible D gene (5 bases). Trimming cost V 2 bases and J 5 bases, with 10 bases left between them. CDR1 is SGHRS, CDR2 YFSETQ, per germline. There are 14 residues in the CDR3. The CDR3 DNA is TGCGCCAGCAGCTTAACCAGGGTAACCGGGGAGCTGTTTTTT. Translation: CASSLTRVTGELFF.